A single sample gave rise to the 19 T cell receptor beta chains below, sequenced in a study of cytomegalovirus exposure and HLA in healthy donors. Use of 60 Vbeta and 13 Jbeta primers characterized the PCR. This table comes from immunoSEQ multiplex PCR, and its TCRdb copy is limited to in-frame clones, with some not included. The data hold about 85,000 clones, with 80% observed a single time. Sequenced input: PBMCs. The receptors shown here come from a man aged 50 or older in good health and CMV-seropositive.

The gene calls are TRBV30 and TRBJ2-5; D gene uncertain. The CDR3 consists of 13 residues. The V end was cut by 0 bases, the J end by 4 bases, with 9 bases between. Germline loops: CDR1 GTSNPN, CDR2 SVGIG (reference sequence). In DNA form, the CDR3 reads TGTGCCTGGAGTGTACGGAGAGGAGAGACCCAGTACTTC. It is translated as CAWSVRRGETQYF.

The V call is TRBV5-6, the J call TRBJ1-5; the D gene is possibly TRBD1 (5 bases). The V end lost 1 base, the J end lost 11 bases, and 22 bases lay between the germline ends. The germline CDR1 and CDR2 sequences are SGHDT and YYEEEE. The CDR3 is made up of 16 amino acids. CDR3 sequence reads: CASSLRVGAPYTAQHF. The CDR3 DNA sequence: TGTGCCAGCAGCTTGAGGGTTGGGGCACCTTACACAGCCCAGCATTTT.

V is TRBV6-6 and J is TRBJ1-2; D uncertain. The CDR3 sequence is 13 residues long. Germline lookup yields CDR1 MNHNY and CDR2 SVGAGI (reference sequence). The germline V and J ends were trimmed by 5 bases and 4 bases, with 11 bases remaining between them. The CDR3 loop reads CASSPGQAYGYTF. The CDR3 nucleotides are TGTGCCAGCAGTCCTGGGCAGGCCTATGGCTACACCTTC.

CDR3 loop: CASSQDFSNQPQHF. In DNA, the CDR3 is TGCGCCAGCAGCCAAGACTTTAGCAATCAGCCCCAGCATTTT. The chain recombines TRBV4-3 with TRBJ1-5, with D unclear. This CDR3 is built from 14 residues. V lost 0 bases and J 0 bases, leaving 3 bases between the germline ends. The germline V gene has CDR1 LGHNA and CDR2 YSLEER.

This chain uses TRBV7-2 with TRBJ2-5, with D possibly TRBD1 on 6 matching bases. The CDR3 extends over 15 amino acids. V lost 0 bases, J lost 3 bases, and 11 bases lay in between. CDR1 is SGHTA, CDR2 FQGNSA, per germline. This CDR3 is CASSLAARTEETQYF. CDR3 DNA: TGTGCCAGCAGCTTAGCGGCCCGGACAGAAGAGACCCAGTACTTC.

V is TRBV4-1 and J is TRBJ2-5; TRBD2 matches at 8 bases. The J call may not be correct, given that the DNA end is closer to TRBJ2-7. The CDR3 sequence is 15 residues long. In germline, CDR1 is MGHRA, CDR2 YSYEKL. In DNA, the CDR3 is TGCGCCAGCAGCCAAGGGACTAGCCGGTCCTACGAGCAGTACTTC. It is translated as CASSQGTSRSYEQYF.

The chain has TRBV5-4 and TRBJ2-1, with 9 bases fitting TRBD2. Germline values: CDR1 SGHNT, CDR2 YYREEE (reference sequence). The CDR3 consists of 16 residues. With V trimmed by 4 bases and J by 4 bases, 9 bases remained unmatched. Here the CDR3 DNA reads TGTGCCAGCAGCCAAGAATTAGCGGGAGATTACAATGAGCAGTTCTTC. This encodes CASSQELAGDYNEQFF.

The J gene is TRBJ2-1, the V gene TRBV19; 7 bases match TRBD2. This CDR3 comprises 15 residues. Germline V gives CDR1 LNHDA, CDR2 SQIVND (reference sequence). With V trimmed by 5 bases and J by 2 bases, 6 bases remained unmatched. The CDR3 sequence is CASSFRGLAYNEQFF. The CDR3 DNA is TGTGCCAGTAGTTTCCGAGGACTAGCCTACAATGAGCAGTTCTTC.

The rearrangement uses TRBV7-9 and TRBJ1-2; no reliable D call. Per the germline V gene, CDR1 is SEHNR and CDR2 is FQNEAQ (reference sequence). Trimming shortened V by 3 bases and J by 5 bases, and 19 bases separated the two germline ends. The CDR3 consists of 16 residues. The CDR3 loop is CASSLGRGLEGYGYTF. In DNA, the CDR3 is TGTGCCAGCAGCTTGGGTCGAGGGTTGGAGGGTTATGGCTACACCTTC.

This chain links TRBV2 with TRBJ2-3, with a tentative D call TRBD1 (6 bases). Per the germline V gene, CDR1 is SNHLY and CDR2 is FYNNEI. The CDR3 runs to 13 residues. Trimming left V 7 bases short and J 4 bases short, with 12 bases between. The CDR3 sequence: CASTTGRADTQYF. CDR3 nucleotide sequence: TGTGCCAGCACAACAGGGCGCGCAGATACGCAGTATTTT.

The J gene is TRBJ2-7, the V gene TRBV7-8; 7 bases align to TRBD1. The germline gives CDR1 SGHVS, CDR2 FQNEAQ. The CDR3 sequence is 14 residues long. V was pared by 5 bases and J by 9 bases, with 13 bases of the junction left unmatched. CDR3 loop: CASSPWQGGAGQYF. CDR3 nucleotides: TGTGCCAGCAGCCCATGGCAAGGGGGCGCTGGGCAGTACTTC. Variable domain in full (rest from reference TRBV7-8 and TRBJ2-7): GAGVSQSPRYKVAKRGQDVALRCDPISGHVSLFWYQQALGQGPEFLTYFQNEAQLDKSGLPSDRFFAERPEGSVSTLKIQRTQQEDSAVYLCASSPWQGGAGQYFGPGTRLTVT.

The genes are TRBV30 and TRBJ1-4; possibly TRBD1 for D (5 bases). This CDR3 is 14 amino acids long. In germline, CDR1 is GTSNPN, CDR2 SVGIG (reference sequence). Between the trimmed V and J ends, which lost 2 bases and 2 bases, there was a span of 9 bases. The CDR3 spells CAWSIGVTNEKLFF. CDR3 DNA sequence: TGTGCCTGGAGTATAGGGGTGACTAATGAAAAACTGTTTTTT.

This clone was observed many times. The CDR3 region is CASSFRGWDTEAFF. In DNA, the CDR3 is TGTGCCAGCAGTTTCAGGGGTTGGGACACTGAAGCTTTCTTT. The chain carries TRBV27 and TRBJ1-1; tentatively, D is TRBD1 (6 bases). Trimming removed 3 bases from V and 3 bases from J, with 11 bases in between. The CDR3 has 14 residues. Germline V CDR1 and CDR2: MNHEY, SMNVEV (reference sequence).

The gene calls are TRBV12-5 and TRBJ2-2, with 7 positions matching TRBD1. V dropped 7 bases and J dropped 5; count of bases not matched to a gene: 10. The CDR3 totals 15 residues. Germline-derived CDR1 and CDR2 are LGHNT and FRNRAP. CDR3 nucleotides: TGTGCTAGTGTTCTCGGGACAGTGGGAACCGGGGAGCTGTTTTTT. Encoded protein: CASVLGTVGTGELFF.

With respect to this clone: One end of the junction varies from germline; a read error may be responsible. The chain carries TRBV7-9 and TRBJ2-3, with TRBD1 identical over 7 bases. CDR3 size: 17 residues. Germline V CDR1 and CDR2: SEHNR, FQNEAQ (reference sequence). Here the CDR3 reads CSSNFPRTGSFTDTQYF. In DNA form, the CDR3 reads TGTTCCAGCAACTTCCCTCGGACAGGCTCATTCACAGATACGCAGTATTTT.

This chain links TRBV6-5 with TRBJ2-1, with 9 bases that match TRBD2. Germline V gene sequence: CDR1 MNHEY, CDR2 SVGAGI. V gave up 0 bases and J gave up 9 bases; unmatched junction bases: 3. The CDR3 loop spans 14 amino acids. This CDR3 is CASSYSSSGIEQFF. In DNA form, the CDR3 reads TGTGCCAGCAGTTACTCTTCTAGCGGGATTGAGCAGTTCTTC.

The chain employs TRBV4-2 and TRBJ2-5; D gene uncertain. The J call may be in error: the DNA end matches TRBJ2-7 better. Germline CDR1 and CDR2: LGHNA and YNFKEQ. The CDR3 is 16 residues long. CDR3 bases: TGTGCCAGCAGCCAATCAGCGAGCCTAAGCTCCTACGAGCAGTACTTC. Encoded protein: CASSQSASLSSYEQYF.

The CDR3 sequence: CASSPTGYNQPQHF. For the CDR3, the DNA is TGTGCCAGCAGCCCTACAGGGTACAATCAGCCCCAGCATTTT. This chain links TRBV6-1 with TRBJ1-5; perhaps TRBD1 as D (6 bases). V was pared by 6 bases and J by 3 bases, with 12 bases between. This CDR3 comprises 14 residues. CDR1 is MNHNS and CDR2 is SASEGT in the germline V gene.

CDR3 coding DNA: TGCAGCGTTGATTCCGGGAACACTGAAGCTTTCTTT. Its protein product is CSVDSGNTEAFF. The J gene is TRBJ1-1, the V gene TRBV29-1; D unclear. Trimming removed 3 bases at V and 1 base at J, with 6 bases between. Per germline, CDR1 SQVTM and CDR2 ANQGSEA. This CDR3 comprises 12 residues.